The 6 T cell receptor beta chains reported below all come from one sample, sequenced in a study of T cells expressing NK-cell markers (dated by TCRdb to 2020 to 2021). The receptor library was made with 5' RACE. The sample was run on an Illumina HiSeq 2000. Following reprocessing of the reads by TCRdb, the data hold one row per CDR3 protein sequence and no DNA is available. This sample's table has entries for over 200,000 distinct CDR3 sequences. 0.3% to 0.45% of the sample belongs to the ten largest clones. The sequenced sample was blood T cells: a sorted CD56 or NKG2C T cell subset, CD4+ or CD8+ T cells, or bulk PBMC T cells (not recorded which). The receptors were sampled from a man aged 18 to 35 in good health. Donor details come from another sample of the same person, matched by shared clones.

CDR3 sequence: CSATASVTGELFF. The gene calls are TRBV20-1 and TRBJ2-2; TCRdb returns TRBD1, unconfirmable since there is no DNA. This CDR3 is built from 13 residues. The germline gives CDR1 DFQATT, CDR2 SNEGSKA (reference sequence).

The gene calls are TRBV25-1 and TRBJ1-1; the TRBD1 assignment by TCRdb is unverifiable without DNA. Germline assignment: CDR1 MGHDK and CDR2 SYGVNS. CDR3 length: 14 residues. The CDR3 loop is CASSEDRINTEAFF.

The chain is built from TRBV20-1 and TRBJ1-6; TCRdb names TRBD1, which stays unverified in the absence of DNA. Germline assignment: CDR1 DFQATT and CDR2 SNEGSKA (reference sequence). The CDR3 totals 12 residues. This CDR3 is CSAPRGNSPLHF.

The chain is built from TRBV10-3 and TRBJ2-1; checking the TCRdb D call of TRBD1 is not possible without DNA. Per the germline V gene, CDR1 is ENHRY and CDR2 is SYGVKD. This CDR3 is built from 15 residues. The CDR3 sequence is CAISESRGRNNEQFF.

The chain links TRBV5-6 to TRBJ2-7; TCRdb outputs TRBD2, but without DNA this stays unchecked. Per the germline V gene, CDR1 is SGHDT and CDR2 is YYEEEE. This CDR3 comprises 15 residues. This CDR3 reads CASSLTPGGNPEQYF. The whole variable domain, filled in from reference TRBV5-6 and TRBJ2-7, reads DAGVTQSPTHLIKTRGQQVTLRCSPKSGHDTVSWYQQALGQGPQFIFQYYEEEERQRGNFPDRFSGHQFPNYSSELNVNALLLGDSALYLCASSLTPGGNPEQYFGPGTRLTVT.

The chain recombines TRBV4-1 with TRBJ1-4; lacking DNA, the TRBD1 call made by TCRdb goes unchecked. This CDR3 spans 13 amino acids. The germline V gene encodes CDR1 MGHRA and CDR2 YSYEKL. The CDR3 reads CASSRTLYEKLFF.